The 14 T cell receptor beta chains given below trace back to one sample, sequenced in a study of control samples from healthy donors and cancer patients (dated by TCRdb to 2020 to 2021). Libraries were built with the immunoSEQ multiplex PCR assay. TCRdb mirrors the immuneACCESS table, restricted to in-frame sequences. Some clones are absent from its copies; in checked studies, under half trace to an unresolved V gene, and the reason for the others is unknown. Recorded for this sample are about 110,000 clones; roughly 89% of them occurred a single time. The ten largest clones add up to about 16% of the sample. Sequenced sample: blood. Receptor source: a woman between 50 and 59 years old in good health.

V usage is TRBV5-4 and J usage is TRBJ1-2; no definite D call. Trimming stripped 2 bases from V and 2 bases from J, with 13 bases between. In germline, CDR1 is SGHNT, CDR2 YYREEE (reference sequence). CDR3 length: 15 amino acids. As DNA, the CDR3 is TGTGCCAGCAGCTTTGGACGGATGCTCAACTATGGCTACACCTTC. Translated, it gives CASSFGRMLNYGYTF. Full variable domain (rest looked up from reference TRBV5-4 and TRBJ1-2): ETGVTQSPTHLIKTRGQQVTLRCSSQSGHNTVSWYQQALGQGPQFIFQYYREEENGRGNFPPRFSGLQFPNYSSELNVNALELDDSALYLCASSFGRMLNYGYTFGSGTRLTVV.

V gene TRBV7-2 combines with J gene TRBJ1-2; D uncertain. CDR3 length: 14 residues. CDR1 and CDR2 (germline): SGHTA, FQGNSA. Trimming took 1 base from V and 8 from J, leaving 14 bases between them. The CDR3 nucleotides read TGTGCCAGCAGCTTAGTTGGGTCTAGCAACGGCTACACCTTC. As protein: CASSLVGSSNGYTF.

The chain carries TRBV6-2 or TRBV6-3 and TRBJ1-2; 7 bases match TRBD1. The ends lost 5 bases at V and 4 bases at J; junction bases unmatched: 13. The V gene's germline CDR1 is MNHEY and CDR2 SVGEGT. The CDR3 extends over 16 amino acids. This chain's CDR3 is CASSSLLQGFGYGYTF. The CDR3 DNA is TGTGCCAGCAGTAGCCTCCTACAGGGGTTTGGCTATGGCTACACCTTC.

The V and J genes are TRBV30 and TRBJ1-3, with 9 positions matching TRBD1. Per germline, CDR1 GTSNPN and CDR2 SVGIG (reference sequence). The J segment lost 2 bases and the V segment lost 3 bases, leaving 8 bases of the junction unmatched. There are 16 residues in the CDR3. The CDR3 DNA reads as TGTGCCTGGAGCGGAAAACAGGGGGCAACTGGAAACACCATATATTTT. Protein sequence: CAWSGKQGATGNTIYF. Variable domain in full (rest from reference TRBV30 and TRBJ1-3): SQTIHQWPATLVQPVGSPLSLECTVEGTSNPNLYWYRQAAGRGLQLLFYSVGIGQISSEVPQNLSASRPQDRQFILSSKKLLLSDSGFYLCAWSGKQGATGNTIYFGEGSWLTVV.

The genes are TRBV5-1 and TRBJ2-5; D uncertain. This CDR3 has 12 residues. V was pared by 4 bases and J by 4 bases, with 8 bases between. The germline CDR1 and CDR2 sequences are SGHRS and YFSETQ. CDR3 nucleotide sequence: TGCGCCAGCAGCCGTGCAGGAGAGACCCAGTACTTC. This translates into CASSRAGETQYF.

The V and J genes are TRBV7-9 and TRBJ1-1; 7 nucleotides agree with TRBD1. V lost 4 bases to trimming and J lost 1 base; unmatched junction nucleotides: 6. Germline V lookup: CDR1 SEHNR, CDR2 FQNEAQ (reference sequence). The CDR3 sequence is 15 residues long. The CDR3 spells CASSYWTGRNTEAFF. In nucleotides, the CDR3 is TGTGCCAGCAGCTACTGGACAGGTAGGAACACTGAAGCTTTCTTT.

The chain uses TRBV19 and TRBJ2-5; TRBD1 aligns across 10 bases. Germline CDR1 LNHDA, CDR2 SQIVND (reference sequence). CDR3 length equals 16 residues. The junction had 11 bases not matched to a gene; V was cut back by 6 bases and J by 4 bases. CDR3 sequence: CASSLGQGKGRETQYF. The CDR3 DNA is TGTGCCAGTAGCCTGGGACAGGGGAAGGGTAGAGAGACCCAGTACTTC.

This clone has a count of ten or more. J is TRBJ1-2 and V is TRBV3-1 (or the pseudogene TRBV3-2); weak D call: TRBD1 (6 bases). In germline, CDR1 is LGHDT, CDR2 YNNKEL (reference sequence). Trimming took off 0 bases at V and 8 bases at J, with 13 bases between the two ends. The CDR3 has 14 residues. The CDR3 is CASSQDLGGLGYTF. The CDR3 DNA is TGTGCCAGCAGCCAAGATCTGGGGGGCTTGGGCTACACCTTC.

The J gene is TRBJ2-1, the V gene TRBV21-1; the table calls TRBD2, which could not be checked here. TRBV21-1 is reported as a pseudogene. The CDR3 consists of 16 residues. Here the CDR3 DNA reads TGTGCCAGCGGTTCCCCTAGCCCTTACTCCTACAATGAGCAGTTCTTC. This gives the protein CASGSPSPYSYNEQFF.

This rearrangement joins TRBV2 to TRBJ2-7, with 10 bases matching TRBD1. V lost 7 bases, J lost 0 bases, and 3 bases stayed unmatched. Germline CDR1 and CDR2: SNHLY and FYNNEI. The CDR3 spans 14 residues. CDR3 sequence: CASKGQGSSYEQYF. Written as DNA, the CDR3 is TGTGCCAGCAAGGGACAGGGGAGCTCCTACGAGCAGTACTTC.

J is TRBJ1-2 and V is TRBV19, with unresolved D. Trimming left V 5 bases short and J 14 bases short, with 9 bases between. Germline values: CDR1 LNHDA, CDR2 SQIVND (reference sequence). The CDR3 covers 9 residues. Here the CDR3 reads CASSPRPTF. The CDR3 DNA sequence: TGTGCCAGTAGTCCGCGGCCAACCTTC.

The V and J genes are TRBV27 and TRBJ2-1; TRBD1 or TRBD2 may be the D gene (5 bases each). This CDR3 has 15 residues. V was shortened by 3 bases and J by 8 bases, with 17 bases between the two germline ends. Germline V lookup: CDR1 MNHEY, CDR2 SMNVEV (reference sequence). The CDR3 here is CASSLSGIRDDEQFF. CDR3 bases: TGTGCCAGCAGTTTGTCAGGAATACGGGACGATGAGCAGTTCTTC.

This chain links TRBV30 with TRBJ1-2; possible D gene TRBD1, 6 bases. The CDR3 loop spans 13 amino acids. V gave up 0 bases and J gave up 8 bases, with 13 bases separating them. Per the germline V gene, CDR1 is GTSNPN and CDR2 is SVGIG (reference sequence). The DNA for the CDR3 is TGTGCCTGGAGTGTATTGTGGGGGCGAGGCTACACCTTC. Its translation is CAWSVLWGRGYTF. Drawing the rest from reference TRBV30 and TRBJ1-2, the complete variable domain is SQTIHQWPATLVQPVGSPLSLECTVEGTSNPNLYWYRQAAGRGLQLLFYSVGIGQISSEVPQNLSASRPQDRQFILSSKKLLLSDSGFYLCAWSVLWGRGYTFGSGTRLTVV.

The V and J genes are TRBV19 and TRBJ2-4, with 10 bases matching TRBD2. Germline CDR1 and CDR2: LNHDA and SQIVND (reference sequence). After removal of 3 bases from V and 3 bases from J, the junction contained 8 bases not matched to a gene. The CDR3 length is 17 residues. CDR3 loop: CASSMGSGGSLKNIQYF. CDR3 DNA: TGTGCCAGTAGTATGGGTAGCGGGGGGTCCCTCAAAAACATTCAGTACTTC.